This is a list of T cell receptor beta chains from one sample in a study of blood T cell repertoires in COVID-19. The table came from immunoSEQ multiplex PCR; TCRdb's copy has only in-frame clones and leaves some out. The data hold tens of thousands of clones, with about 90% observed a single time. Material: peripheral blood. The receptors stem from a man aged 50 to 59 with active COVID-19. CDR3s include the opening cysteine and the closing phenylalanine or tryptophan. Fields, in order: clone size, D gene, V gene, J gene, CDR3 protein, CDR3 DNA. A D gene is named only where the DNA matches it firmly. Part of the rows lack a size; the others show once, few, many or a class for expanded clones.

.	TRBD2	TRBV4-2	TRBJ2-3	CASSQDRTSPTSNTQYF	TGTGCCAGCAGCCAAGATAGGACTAGCCCTACGTCTAATACGCAGTATTTT
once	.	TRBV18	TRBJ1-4	CASSPTGPTNEKLFF	TGTGCCAGCTCACCAACAGGGCCTACTAATGAAAAACTGTTTTTT
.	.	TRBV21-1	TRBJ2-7	CASDTPGQGAHEQYF	TGTGCCAGCGATACACCGGGACAGGGGGCCCACGAGCAGTACTTC
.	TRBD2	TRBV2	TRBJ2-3	CASSQPRAGELDTQYF	TGTGCCAGCAGCCAACCCCGAGCGGGGGAATTGGATACGCAGTATTTT
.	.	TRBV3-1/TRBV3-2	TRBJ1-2	CASSQGNRAYTF	TGTGCCAGCAGCCAAGGCAACAGGGCCTACACCTTC
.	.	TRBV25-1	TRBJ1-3	CASSRGVRSATIYF	TGTGCCAGCAGTAGGGGTGTCAGATCGGCCACCATATATTTT
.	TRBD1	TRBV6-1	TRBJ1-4	CASSDDRVTEKLFF	TGTGCCAGCAGTGACGACAGGGTAACTGAAAAACTGTTTTTT
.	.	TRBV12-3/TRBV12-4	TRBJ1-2	CASSLDRLDGYTF	TGTGCCAGCAGTTTAGACAGGCTGGATGGCTACACCTTC
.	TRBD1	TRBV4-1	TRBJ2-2	CASRDGTAFTGELFF	TGCGCCAGCAGAGACGGGACAGCGTTCACCGGGGAGCTGTTTTTT
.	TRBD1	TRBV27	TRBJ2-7	CASRAGWGQINFRGEQYF	TGTGCCAGCAGGGCTGGATGGGGACAGATTAACTTTAGGGGCGAGCAGTACTTC
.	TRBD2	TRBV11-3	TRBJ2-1	CASSLGTSGYNEQFF	TGTGCCAGCAGCCTAGGGACTAGCGGTTACAATGAGCAGTTCTTC
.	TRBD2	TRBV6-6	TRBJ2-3	CASSLMRELAGTDTQYF	TGTGCCAGCAGTCTCATGCGGGAGCTAGCGGGCACAGATACGCAGTATTTT
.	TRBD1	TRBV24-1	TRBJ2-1	CATSDAPGQGVSYNEQFF	TGTGCCACCAGTGATGCGCCGGGACAGGGGGTCTCCTACAATGAGCAGTTCTTC
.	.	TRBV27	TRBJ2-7	CASSYSGSSYEQYF	TGTGCCAGCAGTTATAGCGGAAGCTCCTACGAGCAGTACTTC
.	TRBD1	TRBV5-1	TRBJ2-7	CASSLGPGTDYEQYF	TGCGCCAGCAGCTTGGGCCCCGGGACAGATTACGAGCAGTACTTC
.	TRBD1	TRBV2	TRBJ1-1	CASSRRQGSNTEAFF	TGTGCCAGCAGCCGACGACAGGGTTCGAACACTGAAGCTTTCTTT
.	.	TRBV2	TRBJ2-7	CASSDHQQYEQYF	TGTGCCAGCAGTGATCACCAACAATACGAGCAGTACTTC
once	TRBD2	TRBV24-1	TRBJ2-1	CATSDRLAAAFNEQFF	TGTGCCACCAGTGACCGACTAGCAGCGGCCTTCAATGAGCAGTTCTTC
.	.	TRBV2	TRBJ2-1	CASSNRGEQFF	TGTGCCAGCAGTAACCGGGGGGAGCAGTTCTTC
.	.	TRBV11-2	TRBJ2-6	CASRAETGGANVLTF	TGTGCCAGCAGGGCGGAGACGGGTGGGGCCAACGTCCTGACTTTC
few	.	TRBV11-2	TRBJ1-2	CASSFLSNYGYTF	TGTGCCAGCAGCTTCCTATCCAACTATGGCTACACCTTC
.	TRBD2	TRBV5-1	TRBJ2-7	CASSPARTSGGPYEQYF	TGCGCCAGCAGCCCGGCCAGGACTAGCGGGGGACCCTACGAGCAGTACTTC
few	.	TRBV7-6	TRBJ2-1	CASRSLGGPLYNEQFF	TGTGCCAGCAGGTCCCTGGGGGGACCCCTATACAATGAGCAGTTCTTC
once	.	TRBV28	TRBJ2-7	CASIPGGSGGEQYF	TGTGCCAGCATCCCGGGGGGCTCGGGTGGCGAGCAGTACTTC
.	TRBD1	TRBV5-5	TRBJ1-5	CASSSSTQGAQHF	TGTGCCAGCAGCTCCTCGACCCAGGGGGCCCAGCATTTT
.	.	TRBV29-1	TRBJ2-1	CSVEAGANEQFF	TGCAGCGTTGAGGCCGGAGCCAATGAGCAGTTCTTC
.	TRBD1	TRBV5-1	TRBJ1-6	CASSPGQGLTPLHF	TGCGCCAGCAGCCCGGGACAGGGGCTTACACCCCTCCACTTT
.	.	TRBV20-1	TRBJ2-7	CSAGTVSEQYF	TGCAGTGCTGGGACTGTGAGTGAGCAGTACTTC
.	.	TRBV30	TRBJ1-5	CAWSVYASRQPQHF	TGTGCCTGGAGTGTATATGCGTCCAGGCAGCCCCAGCATTTT
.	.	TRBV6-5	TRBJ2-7	CASRRDTQVYEQYF	TGTGCCAGCAGGAGGGACACCCAGGTCTACGAGCAGTACTTC
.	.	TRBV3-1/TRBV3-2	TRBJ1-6	CASSQGSGYNSPLHF	TGTGCCAGCAGCCAAGGGTCAGGGTATAATTCACCCCTCCACTTT
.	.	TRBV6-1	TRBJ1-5	CASSETGDQPQHF	TGTGCCAGCAGTGAAACGGGTGATCAGCCCCAGCATTTT
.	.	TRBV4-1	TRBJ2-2	CASSQRGNTGELFF	TGCGCCAGCAGCCAAAGGGGTAACACCGGGGAGCTGTTTTTT
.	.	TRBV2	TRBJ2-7	CASSVPPGEQYF	TGTGCCAGCAGTGTCCCCCCGGGGGAGCAGTACTTC
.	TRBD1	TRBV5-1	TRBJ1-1	CASSDRGEAFF	TGCGCCAGCAGCGACAGGGGAGAAGCTTTCTTT
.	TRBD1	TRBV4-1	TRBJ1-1	CASSQDWAGTVNTEAFF	TGCGCCAGCAGCCAAGATTGGGCCGGGACAGTGAACACTGAAGCTTTCTTT
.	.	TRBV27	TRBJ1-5	CASSFQGNRFNQPQHF	TGTGCCAGCAGTTTTCAGGGGAACAGGTTCAATCAGCCCCAGCATTTT
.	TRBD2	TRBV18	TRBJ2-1	CASSPDSGGDEQFF	TGTGCCAGCTCACCAGATAGCGGGGGCGATGAGCAGTTCTTC
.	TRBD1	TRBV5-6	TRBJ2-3	CASSQPPTGAADTQYF	TGTGCCAGCAGCCAGCCTCCCACAGGGGCGGCAGATACGCAGTATTTT
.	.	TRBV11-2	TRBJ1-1	CASSSRLGENTEAFF	TGTGCCAGCAGCTCAAGATTGGGCGAGAACACTGAAGCTTTCTTT
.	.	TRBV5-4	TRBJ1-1	CASSSQGSGNTEAFF	TGTGCCAGCAGCTCACAGGGTAGTGGGAACACTGAAGCTTTCTTT
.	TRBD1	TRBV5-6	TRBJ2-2	CASSFGTDITGELFF	TGTGCCAGCAGCTTCGGGACAGATATCACCGGGGAGCTGTTTTTT
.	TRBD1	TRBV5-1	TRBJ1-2	CASSSTGTGGYDYGYTF	TGCGCCAGCAGCTCGACCGGGACAGGGGGCTACGACTATGGCTACACCTTC
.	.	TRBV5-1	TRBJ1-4	CASSFAGQLHNEKLFF	TGCGCCAGCAGCTTCGCCGGACAGCTCCACAATGAAAAACTGTTTTTT
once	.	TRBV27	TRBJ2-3	CASSLARGTDTQYF	TGTGCCAGCAGTTTAGCCAGGGGAACAGATACGCAGTATTTT
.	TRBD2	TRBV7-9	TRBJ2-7	CASSLVTSGYEQYF	TGTGCCAGCAGCTTAGTCACTAGCGGCTACGAGCAGTACTTC
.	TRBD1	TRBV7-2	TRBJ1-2	CASSLGRQGAGSGYTF	TGTGCCAGCAGCTTGGGTAGACAGGGGGCTGGAAGTGGCTACACCTTC
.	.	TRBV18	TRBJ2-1	CASSPQRAPNEQFF	TGTGCCAGCTCACCACAGCGGGCCCCCAATGAGCAGTTCTTC
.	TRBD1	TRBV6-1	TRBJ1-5	CASSGGQALPYSNQPQHF	TGTGCCAGCAGTGGAGGACAGGCTCTCCCCTATAGCAATCAGCCCCAGCATTTT
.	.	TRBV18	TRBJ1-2	CASSPPSDRGGVYGYTF	TGTGCCAGCTCACCACCGTCGGATCGGGGGGGCGTCTATGGCTACACCTTC
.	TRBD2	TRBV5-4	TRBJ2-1	CASSILKREYNEQFF	TGTGCCAGCAGCATCCTGAAGCGGGAGTACAATGAGCAGTTCTTC
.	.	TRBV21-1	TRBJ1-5	CASSDQRPGQGAGQPQHF	TGTGCCAGCAGCGACCAGAGGCCGGGACAGGGGGCAGGACAGCCCCAGCATTTT
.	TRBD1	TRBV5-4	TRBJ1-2	CASSLTTTGVEGYTF	TGTGCCAGCAGCTTAACAACGACAGGGGTGGAAGGCTACACCTTC
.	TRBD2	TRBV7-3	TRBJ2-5	CASSLAGGQETQYF	TGTGCCAGCAGCTTGGCGGGGGGACAAGAGACCCAGTACTTC
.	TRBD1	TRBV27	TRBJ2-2	CASSLGVIGTGKTGELFF	TGTGCCAGCAGTTTAGGGGTGATTGGGACAGGGAAGACCGGGGAGCTGTTTTTT
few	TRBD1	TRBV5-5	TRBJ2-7	CASSLAGQTTYEQYF	TGTGCCAGCAGCTTGGCGGGACAGACGACCTACGAGCAGTACTTC
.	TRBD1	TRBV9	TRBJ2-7	CASSVVVGTDESYEQYF	TGTGCCAGCAGCGTAGTGGTAGGGACAGACGAATCCTACGAGCAGTACTTC
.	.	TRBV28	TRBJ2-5	CASNRFRETQYF	TGTGCCAGCAACCGCTTCAGAGAGACCCAGTACTTC
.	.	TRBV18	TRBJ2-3	CASSQLDTQYF	TGTGCCAGCTCACAACTTGATACGCAGTATTTT